Listed below are T cell receptor beta chains from one sample, sequenced in a study of shared clonotypes between healthy human individuals. Libraries were prepared by immunoSEQ multiplex PCR; TCRdb keeps only in-frame clonotypes and omits some of them. The table lists around 2,000,000 clones, 85% to 95% of them singletons. The specimen sequenced was naive CD4+ T cells sorted from blood. The receptor source for this set is a man between 18 and 29 years old in good health. Each CDR3 is given with its conserved first and last residue. The D gene is left open where the match is weak. A clone size is listed for some rows: how often the clone was seen (once, few, many), or a class if it is expanded.

CDR3 DNA: TGTGCCAGCAGCTTAAGGCCGGCATATGGCTACACCTTC
CDR3 protein: CASSLRPAYGYTF
D gene: -
clone size: -
V gene: TRBV5-5
J gene: TRBJ1-2

CDR3 DNA: TGTGCCAGCAGCCCTGAGCCTAGCGGGATTTGGGCAGGGTTAGATACGCAGTATTTT
CDR3 protein: CASSPEPSGIWAGLDTQYF
D gene: TRBD2
clone size: once
V gene: TRBV5-4
J gene: TRBJ2-3

CDR3 DNA: TGTGCCTGGAGTGTACTTGATGGGGGGAATTCACCCCTCCACTTT
CDR3 protein: CAWSVLDGGNSPLHF
D gene: -
clone size: once
V gene: TRBV30
J gene: TRBJ1-6

CDR3 DNA: TGCAGCGTTGTCGACAGGGCTGAAAAACTGTTTTTT
CDR3 protein: CSVVDRAEKLFF
D gene: TRBD1
clone size: -
V gene: TRBV29-1
J gene: TRBJ1-4

CDR3 DNA: TGTGCCAGCAGTTTATCGGCGCGCGGAGAGCAGTTCTTC
CDR3 protein: CASSLSARGEQFF
D gene: -
clone size: -
V gene: TRBV27
J gene: TRBJ2-1

CDR3 DNA: TGTGCCAGCAGCTACGACAGGGCGGGTGACGATGAGCAGTTCTTC
CDR3 protein: CASSYDRAGDDEQFF
D gene: TRBD1
clone size: -
V gene: TRBV5-4
J gene: TRBJ2-1

CDR3 DNA: TGCGCCAGCAGCCTCGGACAGGGGGCGCAGTCTGAAAAACTGTTTTTT
CDR3 protein: CASSLGQGAQSEKLFF
D gene: TRBD1
clone size: -
V gene: TRBV5-1
J gene: TRBJ1-4

CDR3 DNA: TGTGCCAGCAGTTCCGGACAGGGGGCTGGATATGAAAAACTGTTTTTT
CDR3 protein: CASSSGQGAGYEKLFF
D gene: TRBD1
clone size: -
V gene: TRBV28
J gene: TRBJ1-4

CDR3 DNA: TGCGCCAGCAGCCTGGGACAGGGTACAGATACGCAGTATTTT
CDR3 protein: CASSLGQGTDTQYF
D gene: TRBD1
clone size: -
V gene: TRBV4-1
J gene: TRBJ2-3

CDR3 DNA: TGTGCCAGCAGTGGGAACTCGTTGACAGATACGCAGTATTTT
CDR3 protein: CASSGNSLTDTQYF
D gene: -
clone size: -
V gene: TRBV6-6
J gene: TRBJ2-3

CDR3 DNA: TGTGCCAGCTCCCACAACGAGCAGTACTTC
CDR3 protein: CASSHNEQYF
D gene: -
clone size: -
V gene: TRBV18
J gene: TRBJ2-7

CDR3 DNA: TGTGCCAGTAGTATTGAGGGAATCGTCGATCAGCCCCAGCATTTT
CDR3 protein: CASSIEGIVDQPQHF
D gene: -
clone size: -
V gene: TRBV19
J gene: TRBJ1-5

CDR3 DNA: TGTGCCAGTAGTATAGCAGGGAGTGGTCAGCCCCAGCATTTT
CDR3 protein: CASSIAGSGQPQHF
D gene: -
clone size: -
V gene: TRBV19
J gene: TRBJ1-5

CDR3 DNA: TGTGCCAGCAGCTTAAGGCAGATCACCGGGGAGCTGTTTTTT
CDR3 protein: CASSLRQITGELFF
D gene: -
clone size: -
V gene: TRBV7-6
J gene: TRBJ2-2

CDR3 DNA: TGTGCCAGCAACCCGTCTCACACCGGGGAGCTGTTTTTT
CDR3 protein: CASNPSHTGELFF
D gene: -
clone size: -
V gene: TRBV7-8
J gene: TRBJ2-2

CDR3 DNA: TGCAGCGGGCAACAGGGAACTTACACCGGGGAGCTGTTTTTT
CDR3 protein: CSGQQGTYTGELFF
D gene: -
clone size: -
V gene: TRBV29-1
J gene: TRBJ2-2

CDR3 DNA: TGCGCCAGCAGCGCGTTGGACGCAAACTATGGCTACACCTTC
CDR3 protein: CASSALDANYGYTF
D gene: -
clone size: -
V gene: TRBV5-1
J gene: TRBJ1-2

CDR3 DNA: TGTGCTAGCAGCAGGACAGGGGCGAACGCCGGGGAGCTGTTTTTT
CDR3 protein: CASSRTGANAGELFF
D gene: TRBD1
clone size: -
V gene: TRBV7-7
J gene: TRBJ2-2